Listed below are T cell receptor beta chains from one sample, sequenced in a study of blood T cell repertoires in COVID-19. Profiled with immunoSEQ multiplex PCR; TCRdb holds only in-frame clones, not every one. The profile shows about 220,000 clones, about 80% of them singletons. Sequenced input: PBMCs or T cells enriched from blood (not recorded which). These receptors all stem from a woman aged 40 to 50 with acute COVID-19. Each CDR3 is given with its conserved first and last residue. The order of the fields is J gene, D gene, V gene, clone size, CDR3 protein, CDR3 DNA. D genes are given only for firm matches. Where a row states a size, it is once, few, many or the class of an expanded clone; other rows omit it.

J gene: TRBJ2-2
D gene: NA
V gene: TRBV3-1/TRBV3-2
clone size: NA
CDR3 protein: CASSPKIPGSGELFF
CDR3 DNA: TGTGCCAGCAGCCCCAAGATTCCGGGATCCGGGGAGCTGTTTTTT

J gene: TRBJ2-1
D gene: TRBD1
V gene: TRBV7-3
clone size: NA
CDR3 protein: CASSLDRAGYNEQFF
CDR3 DNA: TGTGCCAGCAGCCTCGACAGGGCCGGATACAATGAGCAGTTCTTC

J gene: TRBJ2-3
D gene: NA
V gene: TRBV7-3
clone size: once
CDR3 protein: CASSFAPRAGSTDTQYF
CDR3 DNA: TGTGCCAGCAGCTTTGCTCCTAGGGCGGGGTCCACAGATACGCAGTATTTT

J gene: TRBJ2-7
D gene: TRBD1
V gene: TRBV28
clone size: once
CDR3 protein: CASSRTGTGGHEQYF
CDR3 DNA: TGTGCCAGCAGTAGAACCGGGACAGGGGGTCACGAGCAGTACTTC

J gene: TRBJ2-1
D gene: NA
V gene: TRBV3-1/TRBV3-2
clone size: NA
CDR3 protein: CASSRRVLAAYNEQFF
CDR3 DNA: TGTGCCAGCAGCCGCCGTGTATTAGCGGCCTACAATGAGCAGTTCTTC

J gene: TRBJ1-1
D gene: NA
V gene: TRBV2
clone size: few
CDR3 protein: CATLADTEAFF
CDR3 DNA: TGTGCCACCCTAGCCGACACTGAAGCTTTCTTT

J gene: TRBJ1-6
D gene: TRBD1
V gene: TRBV28
clone size: once
CDR3 protein: CASSEQQGNSPLHF
CDR3 DNA: TGTGCCAGCAGCGAACAACAGGGGAATTCACCCCTCCACTTT

J gene: TRBJ1-1
D gene: NA
V gene: TRBV20-1
clone size: NA
CDR3 protein: CSASPRAFF
CDR3 DNA: TGCAGTGCTAGCCCTAGAGCTTTCTTT

J gene: TRBJ1-2
D gene: NA
V gene: TRBV4-3
clone size: once
CDR3 protein: CASSPSRQHGYTF
CDR3 DNA: TGCGCCAGCAGCCCCAGTCGACAGCATGGCTACACCTTC

J gene: TRBJ1-3
D gene: TRBD1
V gene: TRBV6-4
clone size: NA
CDR3 protein: CASSQDRGPGNTIYF
CDR3 DNA: TGTGCCAGCAGCCAAGACAGGGGGCCTGGAAACACCATATATTTT

J gene: TRBJ2-7
D gene: TRBD1
V gene: TRBV4-2
clone size: NA
CDR3 protein: CASSRGQVISYEQYF
CDR3 DNA: TGTGCCAGCAGCCGGGGACAGGTGATTTCCTACGAGCAGTACTTC

J gene: TRBJ2-6
D gene: NA
V gene: TRBV7-9
clone size: NA
CDR3 protein: CASSLEGVGANVLTF
CDR3 DNA: TGTGCCAGCAGCTTAGAAGGGGTTGGGGCCAACGTCCTGACTTTC

J gene: TRBJ2-5
D gene: TRBD2
V gene: TRBV9
clone size: NA
CDR3 protein: CASSSGLASQETQYF
CDR3 DNA: TGTGCCAGCAGTTCTGGACTAGCCTCCCAAGAGACCCAGTACTTC

J gene: TRBJ2-2
D gene: TRBD1
V gene: TRBV7-2
clone size: NA
CDR3 protein: CASSPSGQGKTGELFF
CDR3 DNA: TGTGCCAGCAGCCCTTCCGGACAGGGTAAAACCGGGGAGCTGTTTTTT

J gene: TRBJ2-7
D gene: NA
V gene: TRBV2
clone size: few
CDR3 protein: CASRDRDTSKEQYF
CDR3 DNA: TGTGCCAGCAGAGACCGGGACACGTCTAAGGAGCAGTACTTC

J gene: TRBJ2-5
D gene: NA
V gene: TRBV6-5
clone size: NA
CDR3 protein: CASSGGLVGETQYF
CDR3 DNA: TGTGCCAGCAGCGGGGGGCTAGTCGGCGAGACCCAGTACTTC

J gene: TRBJ1-2
D gene: TRBD1
V gene: TRBV14
clone size: NA
CDR3 protein: CASSVGQGGAYGYTF
CDR3 DNA: TGTGCCAGCAGCGTGGGACAGGGGGGGGCCTATGGCTACACCTTC

J gene: TRBJ2-7
D gene: NA
V gene: TRBV3-1/TRBV3-2
clone size: few
CDR3 protein: CASSHQGLHKYEQYF
CDR3 DNA: TGTGCCAGCAGCCATCAGGGCTTGCATAAGTACGAGCAGTACTTC

J gene: TRBJ2-3
D gene: NA
V gene: TRBV7-8
clone size: NA
CDR3 protein: CASSTMIEPSTDTQYF
CDR3 DNA: TGTGCCAGCAGTACAATGATCGAACCTAGCACAGATACGCAGTATTTT

J gene: TRBJ2-1
D gene: TRBD2
V gene: TRBV5-6
clone size: few
CDR3 protein: CASSRVAGGLGNEQFF
CDR3 DNA: TGTGCCAGCAGCCGAGTAGCGGGGGGTCTTGGCAATGAGCAGTTCTTC

J gene: TRBJ2-2
D gene: NA
V gene: TRBV30
clone size: NA
CDR3 protein: CAWSVLGGLIGELFF
CDR3 DNA: TGTGCCTGGAGTGTACTAGGGGGACTAATCGGGGAGCTGTTTTTT

J gene: TRBJ2-7
D gene: NA
V gene: TRBV5-3
clone size: NA
CDR3 protein: CARSSHQGSHEQYF
CDR3 DNA: TGTGCCAGAAGTTCCCATCAGGGCTCCCACGAGCAGTACTTC

J gene: TRBJ1-2
D gene: NA
V gene: TRBV19
clone size: NA
CDR3 protein: CASGSFAGVYGYTF
CDR3 DNA: TGTGCCAGTGGGAGTTTTGCAGGGGTCTATGGCTACACCTTC